This TCR beta chain was obtained from a study of type 1 and type 2 diabetes patients. Study at large: Donors were type 1 diabetes, type 2 diabetes, or nondiabetic controls. T cells were magnetically sorted from PBMCs as CD4+ or CD8+ subsets. Notes on the study in general: Unmatched age and gender across groups might bias interpretation. Some expanded clones seen only in T1D might occur in additional T2D or control samples.

Amplification started from genomic DNA. The TCR beta CDR3 region was amplified using 30 forward and 13 reverse primers. In TCRdb, the multiplex PCR reads were re-called with MiXCR into one record per CDR3 protein. Among around 300,000 distinct CDR3 sequences listed, roughly 44% were seen once. J lost 4 bases, V lost 4 bases, and 2 bases had no gene match. This CDR3 is 14 amino acids long. On this clonotype: What it binds is unknown.

The receptor's source is a man aged 18-30 years with type 2 diabetes. V and J are TRBV12-3 or TRBV12-4 and TRBJ2-2; TRBD1 agrees at 8 bases. The specimen was peripheral blood mononuclear cells (PBMCs). This CDR3 is CASSYRGSTGELFF. CDR3 DNA: TGTGCCAGCAGTTACAGGGGGAGCACCGGGGAGCTGTTTTTT.